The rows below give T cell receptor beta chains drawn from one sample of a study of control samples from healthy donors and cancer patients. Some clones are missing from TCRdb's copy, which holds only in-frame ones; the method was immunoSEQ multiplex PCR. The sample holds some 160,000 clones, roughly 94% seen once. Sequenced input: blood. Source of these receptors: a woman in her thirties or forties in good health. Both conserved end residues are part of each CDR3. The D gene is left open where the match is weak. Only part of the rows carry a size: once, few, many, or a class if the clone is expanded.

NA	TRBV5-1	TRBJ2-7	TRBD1	TGCGCCAGCAGCCCCTTAGGGGGCACCTACGAGCAGTACTTC	CASSPLGGTYEQYF
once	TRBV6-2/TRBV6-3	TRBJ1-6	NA	TGTGCCAGCAGTTACAGGGGTTCACCCCTCCACTTT	CASSYRGSPLHF
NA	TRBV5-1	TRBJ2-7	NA	TGCGCCAGCAGCTTGGCGGGGAGCAGGGAGCAGTACTTC	CASSLAGSREQYF
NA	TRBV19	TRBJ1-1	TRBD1	TGTGCCAGTAGCCTGAGGGGGCTGAACACTGAAGCTTTCTTT	CASSLRGLNTEAFF
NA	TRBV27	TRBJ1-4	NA	TGTGCCAGCAGTTTAAGTGCCTACAGCCTATTGAATGAAAAACTGTTTTTT	CASSLSAYSLLNEKLFF
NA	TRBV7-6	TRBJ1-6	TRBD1	TGTGCCAGCAGCTTAGGACAGGGGACAGGTTCACCCCTCCACTTT	CASSLGQGTGSPLHF
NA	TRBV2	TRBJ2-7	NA	TGTGCCAGCAGCGAGGGGAAAGGGGGGAAGCGGTACGAGCAGTACTTC	CASSEGKGGKRYEQYF
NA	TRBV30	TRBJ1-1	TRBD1	TGTGCCTGGAGTGTGATTCCAGGGGGAGACACTGAAGCTTTCTTT	CAWSVIPGGDTEAFF
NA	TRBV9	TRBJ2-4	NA	TGTGCCAGCAGCCCAGACCCCATCGGACACCCGAGGCGGTTAAGAAACATTCAGTACTTC	CASSPDPIGHPRRLRNIQYF
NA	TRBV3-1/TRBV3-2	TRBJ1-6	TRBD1	TGTGCCAGCAGCCGCGACAGGGGTGGAAATTCACCCCTCCACTTT	CASSRDRGGNSPLHF
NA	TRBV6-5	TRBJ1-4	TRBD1	TGTGCCAGCAGGGAGGGAGGGACAGTCGTCGAAAAACTGTTTTTT	CASREGGTVVEKLFF
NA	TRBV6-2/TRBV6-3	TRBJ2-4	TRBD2	TGTGCCAGCAGTACACCGGGACTAGCGGCCCCGCGGGGCAAAAACATTCAGTACTTC	CASSTPGLAAPRGKNIQYF
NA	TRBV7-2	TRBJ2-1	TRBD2	TGTGCCAGCAGGAGCGGGGGCGGTGATGAGCAGTTCTTC	CASRSGGGDEQFF
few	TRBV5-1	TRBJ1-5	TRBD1	TGCGCCAGCAGCTTGGCAGGGGGCGAACAGCCCCAGCATTTT	CASSLAGGEQPQHF
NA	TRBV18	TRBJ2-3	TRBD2	TGTGCCAGCTCACCACCGCTGGGAGGGCCGGGAGATACGCAGTATTTT	CASSPPLGGPGDTQYF
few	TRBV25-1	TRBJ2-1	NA	TGTGCCAGCAGTGAAAGGGGTGAGCAGTTCTTC	CASSERGEQFF
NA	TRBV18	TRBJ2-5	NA	TGTGCCAGCTCACCAGAGGGGACGACCCAGTACTTC	CASSPEGTTQYF
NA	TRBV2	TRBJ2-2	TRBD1	TGTGCCAGCATAGACAGGGACGCGAACACCGGGGAGCTGTTTTTT	CASIDRDANTGELFF
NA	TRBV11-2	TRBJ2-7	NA	TGTGCCAGCAGCTCCCTCAGACAGCCTTCCTACGAGCAGTACTTC	CASSSLRQPSYEQYF
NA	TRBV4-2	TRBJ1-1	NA	TGTGCCAGCAGCCACACGGCGTTTAGAGTAGGATTGAACACTGAAGCTTTCTTT	CASSHTAFRVGLNTEAFF
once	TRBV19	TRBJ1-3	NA	TGTGCCAGTAGCACAGGGAGATTTTCCTCTGGAAACACCATATATTTT	CASSTGRFSSGNTIYF
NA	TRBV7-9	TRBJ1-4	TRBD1	TGTGCCAGCAGCGGGGGACAGGGCTTGGAAAAACTGTTTTTT	CASSGGQGLEKLFF
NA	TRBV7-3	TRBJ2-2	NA	TGTGCCAGCAGCCCGGTCTTTTGGGGAACCGGGGAGCTGTTTTTT	CASSPVFWGTGELFF
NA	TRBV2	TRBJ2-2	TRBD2	TGTGCCAGCACCAAAAGACTAGCGGGAGGTATCAACACCGGGGAGCTGTTTTTT	CASTKRLAGGINTGELFF